Sequencing of this TCR beta chain was carried out in a study of identical twins. Study findings and constraints: Shared out-of-frame alpha sequences (those common to twins) showed excess low generation probability. Instead of following the same donors, the conclusions were based on cross-sectional statistical analysis. A lower insertion count was a feature of abundant cord blood beta clonotypes, with no such feature in memory repertoires.

This clonotype was detected a few times. What it binds is not known. Template switching introduced a universal primer site, and the cDNA bore unique molecular identifiers. TCRdb analysed the 5' RACE reads with MiXCR anew, one entry per CDR3 protein. The table lists 700,000 to 950,000 distinct CDR3 sequences, approximately 13% of them singletons. The CDR3 has 14 amino acids. V was pared by 4 bases and J by 3 bases, with 11 bases between. CDR1 is SGHRS and CDR2 is YFSETQ in the germline V gene. This sample was shared with a second study, whose subject was yellow fever vaccine responses in identical twins.

This TCR was sampled from a woman under 30 in good health. Sequencing was performed on PBMCs. V usage is TRBV5-1 and J usage is TRBJ2-4, with D maybe TRBD1 (6 bases). The CDR3 reads CASSPSGDKNIQYF. The CDR3, as DNA: TGCGCCAGCAGCCCTTCAGGGGACAAAAACATTCAGTACTTC.